This T cell receptor (beta chain) was observed in a study of blood T cell repertoires in COVID-19. The repertoire was sequenced with immunoSEQ multiplex PCR; TCRdb's copy has only in-frame clones and lacks some. The repertoire includes over 85,000 clones, about 88% of them detected once, and roughly a sixth sits in the top ten. The source of this sequence is a woman of 80 years or more with acute or convalescent COVID-19. Sequenced input: peripheral blood.

The CDR3 spells CASGLAGTGGDTQYF. The CDR3 DNA reads TGTGCCAGCGGACTAGCGGGGACTGGCGGAGATACGCAGTATTTT. The genes are TRBV2 and TRBJ2-3; 12 bases line up with TRBD2. Germline loops: CDR1 SNHLY, CDR2 FYNNEI. The CDR3 is 15 residues long. With 8 bases clipped from V and 5 bases from J, the junction kept 8 bases outside the gene matches.